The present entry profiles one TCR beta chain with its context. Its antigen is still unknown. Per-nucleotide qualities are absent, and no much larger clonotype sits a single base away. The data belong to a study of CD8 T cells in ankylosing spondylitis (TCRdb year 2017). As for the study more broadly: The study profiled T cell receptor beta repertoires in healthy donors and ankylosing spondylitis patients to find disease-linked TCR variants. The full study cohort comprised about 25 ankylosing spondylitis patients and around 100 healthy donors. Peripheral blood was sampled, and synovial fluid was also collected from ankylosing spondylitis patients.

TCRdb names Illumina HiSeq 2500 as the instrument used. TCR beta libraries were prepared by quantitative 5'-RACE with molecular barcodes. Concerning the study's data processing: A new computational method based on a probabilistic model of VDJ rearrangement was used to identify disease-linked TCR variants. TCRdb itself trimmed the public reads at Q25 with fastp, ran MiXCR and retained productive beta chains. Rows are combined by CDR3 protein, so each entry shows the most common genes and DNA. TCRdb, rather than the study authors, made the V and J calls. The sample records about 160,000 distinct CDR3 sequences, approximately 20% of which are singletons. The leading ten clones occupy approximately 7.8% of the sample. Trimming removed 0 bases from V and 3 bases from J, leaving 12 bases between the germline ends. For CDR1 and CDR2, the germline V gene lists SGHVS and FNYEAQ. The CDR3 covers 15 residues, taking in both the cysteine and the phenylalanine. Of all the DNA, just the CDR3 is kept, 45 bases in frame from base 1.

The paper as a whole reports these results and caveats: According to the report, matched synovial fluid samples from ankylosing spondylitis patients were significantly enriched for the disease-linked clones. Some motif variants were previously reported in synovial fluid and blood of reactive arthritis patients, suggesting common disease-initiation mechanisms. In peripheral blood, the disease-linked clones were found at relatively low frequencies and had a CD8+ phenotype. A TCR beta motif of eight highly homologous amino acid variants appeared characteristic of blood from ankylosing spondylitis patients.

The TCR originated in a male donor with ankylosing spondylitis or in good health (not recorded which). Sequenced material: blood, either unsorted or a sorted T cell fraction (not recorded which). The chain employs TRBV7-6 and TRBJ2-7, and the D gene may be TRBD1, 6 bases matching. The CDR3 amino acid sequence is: CASSLAQGGVYEQYF. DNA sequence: TGTGCCAGCAGCTTAGCGCAAGGGGGAGTCTACGAGCAGTACTTC.